This TCR beta chain was identified during a study of shared clonotypes between healthy human individuals. Libraries were prepared by immunoSEQ multiplex PCR; TCRdb keeps only in-frame clonotypes and omits some of them. The sample has more than 2,000,000 clones; around nine tenths are singletons. There are 12 residues in the CDR3. Per germline, CDR1 SGHTA and CDR2 FQGTGA. V lost 4 bases to trimming and J lost 10 bases, with 11 bases between them. Division of CD4+ cells produced a CD45RA+ naive subset and a CD45RA-negative memory subset. The clonotype originates from a man aged 18-30 years in good health. Specimen: naive CD4+ T cells sorted from blood. Subset indicated: CD45RA+ positively selected. This chain connects TRBV7-3 to TRBJ2-1; D gene ambiguous. This CDR3 reads CASSSVVGEQFF. Here the CDR3 DNA reads TGTGCCAGCAGCTCCGTAGTGGGAGAGCAGTTCTTC.